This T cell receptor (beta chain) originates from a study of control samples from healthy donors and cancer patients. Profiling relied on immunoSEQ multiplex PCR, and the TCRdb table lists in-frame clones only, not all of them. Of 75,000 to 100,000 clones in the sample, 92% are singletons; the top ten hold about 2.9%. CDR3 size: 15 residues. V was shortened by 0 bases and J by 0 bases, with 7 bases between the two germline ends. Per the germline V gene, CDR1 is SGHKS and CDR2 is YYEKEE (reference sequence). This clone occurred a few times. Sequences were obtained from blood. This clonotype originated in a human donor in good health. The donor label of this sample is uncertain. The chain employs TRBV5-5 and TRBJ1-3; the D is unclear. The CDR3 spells CASSLAASSGNTIYF. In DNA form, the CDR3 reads TGTGCCAGCAGCTTGGCAGCCTCCTCTGGAAACACCATATATTTT.